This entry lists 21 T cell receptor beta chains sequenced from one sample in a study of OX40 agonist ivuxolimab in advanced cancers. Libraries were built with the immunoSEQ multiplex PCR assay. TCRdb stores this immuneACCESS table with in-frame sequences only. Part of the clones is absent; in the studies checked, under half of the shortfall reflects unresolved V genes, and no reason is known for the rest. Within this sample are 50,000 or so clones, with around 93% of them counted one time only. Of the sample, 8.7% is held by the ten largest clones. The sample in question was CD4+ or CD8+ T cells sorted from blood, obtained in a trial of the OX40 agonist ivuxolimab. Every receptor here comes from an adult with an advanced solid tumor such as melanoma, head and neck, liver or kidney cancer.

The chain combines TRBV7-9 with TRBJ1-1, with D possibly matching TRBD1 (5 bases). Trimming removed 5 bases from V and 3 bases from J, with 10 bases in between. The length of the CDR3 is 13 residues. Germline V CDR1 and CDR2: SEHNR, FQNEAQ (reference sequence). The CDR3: CASSPWGDTEAFF. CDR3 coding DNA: TGTGCCAGCAGCCCATGGGGGGACACTGAAGCTTTCTTT.

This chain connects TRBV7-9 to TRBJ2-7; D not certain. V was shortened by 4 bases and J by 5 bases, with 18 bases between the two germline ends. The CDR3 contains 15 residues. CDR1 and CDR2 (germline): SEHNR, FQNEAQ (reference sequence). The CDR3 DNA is TGTGCCAGCAGCTCACCCAGTACGGCGATTAACGAGCAGTACTTC. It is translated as CASSSPSTAINEQYF. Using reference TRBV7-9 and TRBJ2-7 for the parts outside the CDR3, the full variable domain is DTGVSQNPRHKITKRGQNVTFRCDPISEHNRLYWYRQTLGQGPEFLTYFQNEAQLEKSRLLSDRFSAERPKGSFSTLEIQRTEQGDSAMYLCASSSPSTAINEQYFGPGTRLTVT.

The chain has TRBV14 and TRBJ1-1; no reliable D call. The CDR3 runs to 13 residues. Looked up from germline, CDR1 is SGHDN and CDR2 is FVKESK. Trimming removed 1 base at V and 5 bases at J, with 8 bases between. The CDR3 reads CASSQGGRTEAFF. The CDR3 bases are TGTGCCAGCAGCCAAGGAGGGAGGACTGAAGCTTTCTTT.

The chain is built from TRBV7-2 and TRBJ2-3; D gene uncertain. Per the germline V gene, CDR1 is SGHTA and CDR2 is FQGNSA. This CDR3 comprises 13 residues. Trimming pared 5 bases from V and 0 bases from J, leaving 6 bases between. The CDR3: CASSIVSTDTQYF. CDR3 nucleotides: TGTGCCAGCAGCATCGTTAGCACAGATACGCAGTATTTT. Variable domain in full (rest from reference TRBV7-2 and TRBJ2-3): GAGVSQSPSNKVTEKGKDVELRCDPISGHTALYWYRQSLGQGLEFLIYFQGNSAPDKSGLPSDRFSAERTGGSVSTLTIQRTQQEDSAVYLCASSIVSTDTQYFGPGTRLTVL.

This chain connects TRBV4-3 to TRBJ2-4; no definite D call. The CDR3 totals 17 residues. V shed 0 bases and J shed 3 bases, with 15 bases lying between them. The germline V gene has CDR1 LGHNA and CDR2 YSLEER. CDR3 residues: CASSQDREGLDKNIQYF. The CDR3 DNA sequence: TGCGCCAGCAGCCAAGATAGAGAAGGGCTCGACAAAAACATTCAGTACTTC.

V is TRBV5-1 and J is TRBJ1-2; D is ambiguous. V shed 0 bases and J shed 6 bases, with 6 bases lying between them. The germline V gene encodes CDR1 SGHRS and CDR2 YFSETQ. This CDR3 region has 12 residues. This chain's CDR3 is CASSLAGNGYTF. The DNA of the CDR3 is TGCGCCAGCAGCTTGGCTGGGAATGGCTACACCTTC.

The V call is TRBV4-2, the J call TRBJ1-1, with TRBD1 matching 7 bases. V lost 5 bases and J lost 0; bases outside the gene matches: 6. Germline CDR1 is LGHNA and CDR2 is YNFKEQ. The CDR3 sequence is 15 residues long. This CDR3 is CASSWTGNMNTEAFF. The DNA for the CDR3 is TGTGCCAGCAGCTGGACAGGCAACATGAACACTGAAGCTTTCTTT.

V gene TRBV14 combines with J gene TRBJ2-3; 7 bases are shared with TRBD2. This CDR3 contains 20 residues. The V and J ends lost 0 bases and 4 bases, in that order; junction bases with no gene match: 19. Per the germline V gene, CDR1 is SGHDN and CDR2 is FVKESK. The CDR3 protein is CASSQDDPRGRKVIADTQYF. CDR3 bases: TGTGCCAGCAGCCAAGATGATCCTCGCGGGAGAAAGGTCATTGCAGATACGCAGTATTTT.

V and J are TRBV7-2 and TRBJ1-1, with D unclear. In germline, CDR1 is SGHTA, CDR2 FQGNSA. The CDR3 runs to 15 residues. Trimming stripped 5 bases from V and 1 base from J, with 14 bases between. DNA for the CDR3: TGTGCCAGCAGCCCCCAGGTATTCCAGAACACTGAAGCTTTCTTT. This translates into CASSPQVFQNTEAFF.

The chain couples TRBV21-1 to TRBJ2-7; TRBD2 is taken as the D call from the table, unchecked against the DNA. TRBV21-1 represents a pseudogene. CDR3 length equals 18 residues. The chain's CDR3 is CASSKDKRTSGDTYEQYF. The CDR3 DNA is TGTGCCAGCAGCAAAGATAAAAGGACTAGCGGTGATACCTACGAGCAGTACTTC.

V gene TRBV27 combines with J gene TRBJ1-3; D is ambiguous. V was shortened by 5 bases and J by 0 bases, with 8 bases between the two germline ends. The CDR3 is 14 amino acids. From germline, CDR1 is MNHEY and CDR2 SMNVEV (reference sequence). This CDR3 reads CASSPRDSGNTIYF. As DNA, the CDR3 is TGTGCCAGCAGTCCACGGGACTCTGGAAACACCATATATTTT.

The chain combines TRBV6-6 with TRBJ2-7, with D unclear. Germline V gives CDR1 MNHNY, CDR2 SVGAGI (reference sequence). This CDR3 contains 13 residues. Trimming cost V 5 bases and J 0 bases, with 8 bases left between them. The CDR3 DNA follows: TGTGCCAGCAGTATAACACCCTCCTACGAGCAGTACTTC. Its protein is CASSITPSYEQYF.

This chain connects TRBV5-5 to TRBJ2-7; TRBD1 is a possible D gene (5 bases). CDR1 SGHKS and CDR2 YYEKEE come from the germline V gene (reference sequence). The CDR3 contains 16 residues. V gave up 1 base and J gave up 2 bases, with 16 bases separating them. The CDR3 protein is CASSLFQGRRTYEQYF. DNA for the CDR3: TGTGCCAGCAGCTTGTTTCAGGGCCGACGCACCTACGAGCAGTACTTC.

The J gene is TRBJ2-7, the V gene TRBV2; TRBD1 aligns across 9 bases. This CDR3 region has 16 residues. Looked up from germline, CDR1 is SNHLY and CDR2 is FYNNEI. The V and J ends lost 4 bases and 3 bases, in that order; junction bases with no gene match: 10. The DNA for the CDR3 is TGTGCCAGCAGTGGGACACCGGGACAGGGAATCTACGAGCAGTACTTC. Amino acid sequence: CASSGTPGQGIYEQYF.

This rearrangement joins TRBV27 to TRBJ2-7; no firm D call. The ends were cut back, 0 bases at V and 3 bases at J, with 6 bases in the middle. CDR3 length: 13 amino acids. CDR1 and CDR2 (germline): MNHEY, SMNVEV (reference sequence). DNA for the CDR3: TGTGCCAGCAGTTTATCTGGGGACTACGAGCAGTACTTC. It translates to CASSLSGDYEQYF.

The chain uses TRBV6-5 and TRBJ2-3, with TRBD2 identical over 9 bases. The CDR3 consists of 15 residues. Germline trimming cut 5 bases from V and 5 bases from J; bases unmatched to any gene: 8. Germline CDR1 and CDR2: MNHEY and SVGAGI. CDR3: CASSLLGAGGDTQYF. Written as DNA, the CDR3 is TGTGCCAGCAGTCTTCTTGGAGCGGGAGGAGATACGCAGTATTTT.

This CDR3 is CASSLEAGTASYEQYF. Here the CDR3 DNA reads TGTGCCAGCAGCTTAGAGGCGGGGACGGCCTCCTACGAGCAGTACTTC. This chain links TRBV7-9 with TRBJ2-7; TRBD2 might be the D (6 bases). The V gene's germline CDR1 is SEHNR and CDR2 FQNEAQ (reference sequence). The CDR3 covers 16 residues. Trimming removed 1 base from V and 0 bases from J, with 13 bases in between.

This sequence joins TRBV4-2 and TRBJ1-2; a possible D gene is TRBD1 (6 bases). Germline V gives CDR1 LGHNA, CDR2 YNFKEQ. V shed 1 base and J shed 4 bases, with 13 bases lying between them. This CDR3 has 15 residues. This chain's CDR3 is CASSQATGSPYGYTF. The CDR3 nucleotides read TGTGCCAGCAGCCAAGCTACAGGGTCCCCCTATGGCTACACCTTC.

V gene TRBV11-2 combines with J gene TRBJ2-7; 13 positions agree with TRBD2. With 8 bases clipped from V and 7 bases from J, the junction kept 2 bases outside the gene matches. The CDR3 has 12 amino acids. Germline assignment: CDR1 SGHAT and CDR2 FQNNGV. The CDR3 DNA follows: TGTGCCAGCTGGGGACTAGCGGGAGAGCAGTACTTC. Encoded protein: CASWGLAGEQYF.

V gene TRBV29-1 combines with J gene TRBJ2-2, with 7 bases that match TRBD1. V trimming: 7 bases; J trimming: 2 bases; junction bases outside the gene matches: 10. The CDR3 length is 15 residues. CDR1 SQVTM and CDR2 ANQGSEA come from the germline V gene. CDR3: CSAITGTVNTGELFF. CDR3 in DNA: TGCAGCGCAATCACCGGGACAGTCAACACCGGGGAGCTGTTTTTT.

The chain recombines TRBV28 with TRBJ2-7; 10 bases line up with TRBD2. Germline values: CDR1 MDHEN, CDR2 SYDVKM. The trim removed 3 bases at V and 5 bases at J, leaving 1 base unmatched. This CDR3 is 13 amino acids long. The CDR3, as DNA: TGTGCCAGCAGTTTGGGACTAGCGAACGAGCAGTACTTC. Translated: CASSLGLANEQYF.